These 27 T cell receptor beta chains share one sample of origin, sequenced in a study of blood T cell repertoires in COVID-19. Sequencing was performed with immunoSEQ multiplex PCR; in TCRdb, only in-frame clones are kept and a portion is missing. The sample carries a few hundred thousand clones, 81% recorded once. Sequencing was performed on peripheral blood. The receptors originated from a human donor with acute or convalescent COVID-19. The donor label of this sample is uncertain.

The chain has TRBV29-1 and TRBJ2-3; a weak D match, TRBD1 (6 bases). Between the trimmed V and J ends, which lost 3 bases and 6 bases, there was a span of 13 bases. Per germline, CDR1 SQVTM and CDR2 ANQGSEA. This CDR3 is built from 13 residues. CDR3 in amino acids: CSVDGRGADTQYF. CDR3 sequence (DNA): TGCAGCGTTGATGGCAGGGGAGCGGATACGCAGTATTTT.

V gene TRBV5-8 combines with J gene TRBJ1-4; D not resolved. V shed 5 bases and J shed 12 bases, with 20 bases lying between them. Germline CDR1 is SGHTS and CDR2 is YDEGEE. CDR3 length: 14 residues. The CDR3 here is CASRSRGLISELFF. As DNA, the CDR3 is TGTGCCAGCAGGTCGCGAGGGTTGATTTCGGAACTGTTTTTT. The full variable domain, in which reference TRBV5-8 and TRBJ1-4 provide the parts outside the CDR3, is EAGVTQSPTHLIKTRGQQATLRCSPISGHTSVYWYQQALGLGLQFLLWYDEGEERNRGNFPPRFSGRQFPNYSSELNVNALELEDSALYLCASRSRGLISELFFGSGTQLSVL.

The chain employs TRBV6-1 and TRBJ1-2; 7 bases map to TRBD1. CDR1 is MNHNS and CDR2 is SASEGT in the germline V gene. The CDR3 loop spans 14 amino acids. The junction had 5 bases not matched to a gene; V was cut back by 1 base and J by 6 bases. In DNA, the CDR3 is TGTGCCAGCAGTGAAGTGACAGGGTTCGATGGCTACACCTTC. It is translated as CASSEVTGFDGYTF.

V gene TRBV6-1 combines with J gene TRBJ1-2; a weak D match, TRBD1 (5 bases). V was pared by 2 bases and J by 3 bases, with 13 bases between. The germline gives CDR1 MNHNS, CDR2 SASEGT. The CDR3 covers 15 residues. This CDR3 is CASSERAREDYGYTF. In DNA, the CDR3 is TGTGCCAGCAGTGAAAGGGCCAGGGAAGACTATGGCTACACCTTC.

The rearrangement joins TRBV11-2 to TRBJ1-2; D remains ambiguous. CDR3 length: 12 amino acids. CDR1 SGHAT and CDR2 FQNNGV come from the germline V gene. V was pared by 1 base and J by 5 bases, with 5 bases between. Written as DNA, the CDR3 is TGTGCCAGCAGCTTAGGGAGATATGGCTACACCTTC. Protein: CASSLGRYGYTF.

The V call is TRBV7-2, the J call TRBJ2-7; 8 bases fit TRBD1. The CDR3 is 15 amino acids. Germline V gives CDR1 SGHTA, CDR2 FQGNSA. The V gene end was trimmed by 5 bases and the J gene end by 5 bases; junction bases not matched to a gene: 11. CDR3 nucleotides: TGTGCCAGCAGCACCTTCGTGGCAGGGGGCAACGAGCAGTACTTC. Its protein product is CASSTFVAGGNEQYF.

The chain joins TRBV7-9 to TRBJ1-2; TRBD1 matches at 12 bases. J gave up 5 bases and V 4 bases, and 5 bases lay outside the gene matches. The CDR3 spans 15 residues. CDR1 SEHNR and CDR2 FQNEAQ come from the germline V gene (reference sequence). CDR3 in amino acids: CASSYGTGGGYGYTF. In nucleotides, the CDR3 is TGTGCCAGCAGCTACGGGACAGGGGGCGGGTATGGCTACACCTTC.

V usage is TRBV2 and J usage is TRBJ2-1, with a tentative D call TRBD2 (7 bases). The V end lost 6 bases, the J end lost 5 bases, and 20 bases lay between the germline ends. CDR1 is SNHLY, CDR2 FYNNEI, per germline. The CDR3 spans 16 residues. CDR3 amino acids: CASRPQGGATNNEQFF. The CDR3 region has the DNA TGTGCCAGCAGGCCGCAAGGGGGGGCCACAAACAATGAGCAGTTCTTC.

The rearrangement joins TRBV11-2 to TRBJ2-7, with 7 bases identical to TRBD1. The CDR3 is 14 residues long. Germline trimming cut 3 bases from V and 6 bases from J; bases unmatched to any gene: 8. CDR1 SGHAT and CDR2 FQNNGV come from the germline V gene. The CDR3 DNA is TGTGCCAGCAGCTTCCGGGACAGTTTGGTCGAGCAGTACTTC. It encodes CASSFRDSLVEQYF.

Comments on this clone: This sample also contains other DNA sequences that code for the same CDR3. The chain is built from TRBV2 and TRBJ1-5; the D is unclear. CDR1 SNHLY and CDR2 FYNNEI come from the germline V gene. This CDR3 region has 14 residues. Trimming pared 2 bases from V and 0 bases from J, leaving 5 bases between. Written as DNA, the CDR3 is TGTGCCAGCAGTGAAATCTATAGCAATCAGCCCCAGCATTTT. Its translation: CASSEIYSNQPQHF.

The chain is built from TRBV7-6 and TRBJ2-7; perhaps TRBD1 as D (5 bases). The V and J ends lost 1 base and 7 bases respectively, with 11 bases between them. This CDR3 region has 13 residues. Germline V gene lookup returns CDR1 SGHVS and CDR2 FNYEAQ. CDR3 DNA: TGTGCCAGCAGCTTAGTGAGGACACGAGAGCAGTACTTC. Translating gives CASSLVRTREQYF.

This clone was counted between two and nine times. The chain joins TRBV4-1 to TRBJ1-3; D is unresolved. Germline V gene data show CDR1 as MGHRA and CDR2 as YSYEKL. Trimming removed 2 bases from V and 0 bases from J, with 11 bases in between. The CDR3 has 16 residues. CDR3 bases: TGCGCCAGCAGCCAAAGCGGCGGGAGCTCTGGAAACACCATATATTTT. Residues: CASSQSGGSSGNTIYF.

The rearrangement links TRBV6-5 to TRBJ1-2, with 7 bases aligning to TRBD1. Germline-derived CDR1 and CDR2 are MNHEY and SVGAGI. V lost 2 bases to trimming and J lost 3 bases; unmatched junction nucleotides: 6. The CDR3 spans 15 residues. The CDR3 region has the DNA TGTGCCAGCAGTTACGTCAAGGGGGCCCACTATGGCTACACCTTC. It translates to CASSYVKGAHYGYTF.

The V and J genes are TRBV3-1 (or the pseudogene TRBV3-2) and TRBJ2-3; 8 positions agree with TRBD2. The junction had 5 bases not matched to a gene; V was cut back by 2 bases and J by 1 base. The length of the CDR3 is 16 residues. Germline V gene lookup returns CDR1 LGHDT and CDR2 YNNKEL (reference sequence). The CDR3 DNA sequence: TGTGCCAGCAGCCAAAGAGCGGGGGTGGGCACAGATACGCAGTATTTT. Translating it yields CASSQRAGVGTDTQYF.

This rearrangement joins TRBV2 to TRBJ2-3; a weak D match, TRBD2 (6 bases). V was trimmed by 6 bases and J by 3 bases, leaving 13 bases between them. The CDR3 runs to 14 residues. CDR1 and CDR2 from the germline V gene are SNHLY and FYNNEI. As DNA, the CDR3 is TGTGCCAGCAGGGCCGGGACTGCTACAGATACGCAGTATTTT. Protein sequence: CASRAGTATDTQYF. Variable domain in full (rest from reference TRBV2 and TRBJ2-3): EPEVTQTPSHQVTQMGQEVILRCVPISNHLYFYWYRQILGQKVEFLVSFYNNEISEKSEIFDDQFSVERPDGSNFTLKIRSTKLEDSAMYFCASRAGTATDTQYFGPGTRLTVL.

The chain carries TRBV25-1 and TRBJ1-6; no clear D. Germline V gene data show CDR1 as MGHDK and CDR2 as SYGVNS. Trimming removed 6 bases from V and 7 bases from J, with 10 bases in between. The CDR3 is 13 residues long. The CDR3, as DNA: TGTGCCAGCAGATCATCGGGGAATTCACCCCTCCACTTT. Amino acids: CASRSSGNSPLHF.

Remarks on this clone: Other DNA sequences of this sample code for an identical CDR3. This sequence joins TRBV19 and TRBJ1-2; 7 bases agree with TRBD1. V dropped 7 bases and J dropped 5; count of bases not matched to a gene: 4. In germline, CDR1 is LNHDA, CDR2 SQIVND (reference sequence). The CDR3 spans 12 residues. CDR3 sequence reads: CASTRQGYGYTF. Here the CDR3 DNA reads TGTGCCAGTACGCGACAGGGTTATGGCTACACCTTC.

CDR3 loop: CASSLAQGPGTEAFF. CDR3 bases: TGCGCCAGCAGCTTGGCGCAGGGCCCTGGGACTGAAGCTTTCTTT. The chain joins TRBV5-1 to TRBJ1-1, with a weak D call TRBD1 (5 bases). This CDR3 region has 15 residues. The germline CDR1 and CDR2 sequences are SGHRS and YFSETQ. V was trimmed by 0 bases and J by 5 bases, leaving 14 bases between them.

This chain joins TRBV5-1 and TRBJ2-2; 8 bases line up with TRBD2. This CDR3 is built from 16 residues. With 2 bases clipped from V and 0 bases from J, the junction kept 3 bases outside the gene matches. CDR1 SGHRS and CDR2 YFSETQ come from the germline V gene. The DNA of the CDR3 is TGCGCCAGCAGCTTTACTAGCGGTACGAACACCGGGGAGCTGTTTTTT. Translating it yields CASSFTSGTNTGELFF.

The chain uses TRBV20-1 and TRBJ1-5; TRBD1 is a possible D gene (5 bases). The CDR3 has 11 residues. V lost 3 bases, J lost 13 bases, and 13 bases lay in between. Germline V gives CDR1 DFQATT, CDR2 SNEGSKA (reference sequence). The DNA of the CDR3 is TGCAGTGCTAGCGGGGGTCGGGTTCAGCATTTT. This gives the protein CSASGGRVQHF.

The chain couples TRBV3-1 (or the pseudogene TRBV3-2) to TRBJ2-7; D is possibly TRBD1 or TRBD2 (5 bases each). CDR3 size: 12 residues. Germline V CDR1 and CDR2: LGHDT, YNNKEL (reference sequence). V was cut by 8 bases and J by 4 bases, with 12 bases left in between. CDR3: CASCRGEYEQYF. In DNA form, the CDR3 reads TGTGCCAGCTGCCGGGGCGAATACGAGCAGTACTTC.

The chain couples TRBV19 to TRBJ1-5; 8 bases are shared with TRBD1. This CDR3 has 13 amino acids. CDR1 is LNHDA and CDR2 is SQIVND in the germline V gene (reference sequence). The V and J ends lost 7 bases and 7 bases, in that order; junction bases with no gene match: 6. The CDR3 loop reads CASTRGPGQPQHF. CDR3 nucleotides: TGTGCCAGTACCAGGGGGCCTGGCCAGCCCCAGCATTTT.

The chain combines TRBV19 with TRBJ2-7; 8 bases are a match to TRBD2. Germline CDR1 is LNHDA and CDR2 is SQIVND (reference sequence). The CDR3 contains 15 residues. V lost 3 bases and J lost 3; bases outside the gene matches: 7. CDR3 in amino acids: CASSMPSSGSYEQYF. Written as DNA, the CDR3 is TGTGCCAGTAGTATGCCATCGAGCGGGAGCTACGAGCAGTACTTC.

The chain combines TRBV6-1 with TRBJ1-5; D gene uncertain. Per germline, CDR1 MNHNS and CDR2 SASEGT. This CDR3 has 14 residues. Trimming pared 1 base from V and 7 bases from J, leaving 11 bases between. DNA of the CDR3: TGTGCCAGCAGTGAAGGTGATTTCGGGCAGCCCCAGCATTTT. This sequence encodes CASSEGDFGQPQHF.

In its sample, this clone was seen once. CDR3 nucleotide sequence: TGTGCCAGCAGCCCCAGGAACCCCCCAAACGAGCAGTACTTC. It specifies CASSPRNPPNEQYF. The chain joins TRBV7-9 to TRBJ2-7; D uncertain. This CDR3 has 14 residues. Germline-derived CDR1 and CDR2 are SEHNR and FQNEAQ (reference sequence). V shed 5 bases and J shed 5 bases, with 16 bases lying between them. Filled out from reference TRBV7-9 and TRBJ2-7, the complete variable domain reads DTGVSQNPRHKITKRGQNVTFRCDPISEHNRLYWYRQTLGQGPEFLTYFQNEAQLEKSRLLSDRFSAERPKGSFSTLEIQRTEQGDSAMYLCASSPRNPPNEQYFGPGTRLTVT.

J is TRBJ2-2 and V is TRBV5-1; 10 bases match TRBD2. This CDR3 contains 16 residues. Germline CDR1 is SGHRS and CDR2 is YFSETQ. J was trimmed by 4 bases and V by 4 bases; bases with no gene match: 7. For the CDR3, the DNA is TGCGCCAGCAGCGCACTAGCGGGGCCGTCCACCGGGGAGCTGTTTTTT. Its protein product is CASSALAGPSTGELFF.

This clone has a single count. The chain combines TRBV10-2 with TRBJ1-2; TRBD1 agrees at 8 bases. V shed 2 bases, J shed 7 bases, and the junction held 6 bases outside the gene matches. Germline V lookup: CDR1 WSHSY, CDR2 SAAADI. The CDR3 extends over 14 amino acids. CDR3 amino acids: CASSEDPGGVGYTF. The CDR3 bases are TGCGCCAGCAGTGAGGATCCAGGGGGCGTTGGCTACACCTTC.